This TCR beta chain was captured in a study of T cell repertoires in cytomegalovirus infection. Each CDR3 protein gets one entry after TCRdb re-called the reads with MiXCR. In the table there are about 300,000 distinct CDR3 sequences, approximately 10% of which are singletons. Sequenced material: PBMCs. This clonotype originated in a human donor in good health (CMV status not recorded). Some clones in this sample may be carry-over from other donors' samples.

In nucleotides, the CDR3 is TGTGCCAGCAGCGTACAGGGGGCGGGGAATGAGCAGTTCTTC. Protein sequence: CASSVQGAGNEQFF. V and J are TRBV7-3 and TRBJ2-1, with 9 bases aligning to TRBD1. CDR3 size: 14 residues. V lost 5 bases to trimming and J lost 7 bases; unmatched junction nucleotides: 6. Germline CDR1 reads SGHTA; CDR2 reads FQGTGA. Full variable domain (remainder filled in from reference TRBV7-3 and TRBJ2-1): GAGVSQTPSNKVTEKGKYVELRCDPISGHTALYWYRQSLGQGPEFLIYFQGTGAADDSGLPNDRFFAVRPEGSVSTLKIQRTERGDSAVYLCASSVQGAGNEQFFGPGTRLTVL.